Listed here are 5 T cell receptor beta chains from one sample, sequenced in a study of T cells in tuberculosis. Time point denoted: new active TB diagnosis, blood taken before or within 7 days of starting treatment. TCRdb keeps only in-frame clones here, not all; method: immunoSEQ multiplex PCR. This sample has 30,000 to 35,000 clones, with about 85% found just once. The sequences come from PBMCs, collected at tuberculosis diagnosis. The receptors derive from an adult with tuberculosis.

The chain recombines TRBV2 with TRBJ2-7; D is possibly TRBD1 (5 bases). The CDR3 sequence is 13 residues long. Germline loops: CDR1 SNHLY, CDR2 FYNNEI. V was trimmed by 3 bases and J by 3 bases, leaving 9 bases between them. The CDR3: CASSEWQGYEQYF. The CDR3 nucleotides read TGTGCCAGCAGTGAGTGGCAGGGCTACGAGCAGTACTTC. The full variable domain, with the rest looked up from reference TRBV2 and TRBJ2-7, is EPEVTQTPSHQVTQMGQEVILRCVPISNHLYFYWYRQILGQKVEFLVSFYNNEISEKSEIFDDQFSVERPDGSNFTLKIRSTKLEDSAMYFCASSEWQGYEQYFGPGTRLTVT.

V usage is TRBV4-3 and J usage is TRBJ2-1; tentatively, D is TRBD1 (6 bases). V was cut by 3 bases and J by 6 bases, with 18 bases left in between. This CDR3 is built from 16 residues. Looked up from germline, CDR1 is LGHNA and CDR2 is YSLEER. Written as DNA, the CDR3 is TGCGCCAGCAGCCATGCTGACAGGTTCTTATCCAATGAGCAGTTCTTC. Its translation: CASSHADRFLSNEQFF.

The CDR3 nucleotides are TGCGCCAGCAGTAGGGACAGGGGAGAGACCCAGTACTTC. It codes for CASSRDRGETQYF. V and J are TRBV10-2 and TRBJ2-5; 10 bases are shared with TRBD1. V shed 5 bases, J shed 4 bases, and the junction held 1 base outside the gene matches. CDR1 is WSHSY and CDR2 is SAAADI in the germline V gene. This CDR3 region has 13 residues.

The chain combines TRBV27 with TRBJ2-1; 13 bases align to TRBD2. In germline, CDR1 is MNHEY, CDR2 SMNVEV (reference sequence). J was trimmed by 9 bases and V by 5 bases; bases with no gene match: 7. The CDR3 spans 15 residues. CDR3 loop: CASSLGTSGKVEQFF. The CDR3 DNA reads TGTGCCAGCAGTCTAGGGACTAGCGGGAAGGTTGAGCAGTTCTTC.

This clone occurred a few times. The V call is TRBV7-9, the J call TRBJ1-3, with D uncertain. In germline, CDR1 is SEHNR, CDR2 FQNEAQ (reference sequence). The CDR3 spans 12 residues. V lost 5 bases, J lost 8 bases, and 10 bases lay in between. Written as DNA, the CDR3 is TGTGCCAGCAGCCCGAGCGGGGACACCATATATTTT. It yields the protein CASSPSGDTIYF.